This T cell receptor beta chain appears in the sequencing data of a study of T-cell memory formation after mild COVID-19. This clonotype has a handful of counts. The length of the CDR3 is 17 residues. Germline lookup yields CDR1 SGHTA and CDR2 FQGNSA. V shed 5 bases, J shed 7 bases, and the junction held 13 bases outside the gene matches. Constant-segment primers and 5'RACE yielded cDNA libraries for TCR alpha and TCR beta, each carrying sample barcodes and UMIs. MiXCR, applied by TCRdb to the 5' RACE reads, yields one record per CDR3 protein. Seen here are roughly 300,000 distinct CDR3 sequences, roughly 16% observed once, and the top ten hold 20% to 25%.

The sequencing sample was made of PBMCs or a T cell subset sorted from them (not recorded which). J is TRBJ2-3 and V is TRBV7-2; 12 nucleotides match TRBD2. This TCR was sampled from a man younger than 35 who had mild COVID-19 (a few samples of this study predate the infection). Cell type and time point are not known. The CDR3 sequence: CASSHSPLAGGPNTQYF. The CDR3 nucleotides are TGTGCCAGCAGCCATTCCCCCCTAGCGGGGGGGCCGAATACGCAGTATTTT.